A single sample gave rise to the 20 T cell receptor beta chains below, sequenced in a study of blood T cell repertoires in COVID-19. Measured with immunoSEQ multiplex PCR; TCRdb has only the in-frame clones, and not every one. This table has fewer than 250,000 clones, 87% appearing once. The sequenced material came from PBMCs or T cells enriched from blood (not recorded which). Every receptor here comes from a woman in her 30s with acute COVID-19.

The genes are TRBV6-6 and TRBJ1-1; 8 positions match TRBD1. The germline CDR1 and CDR2 sequences are MNHNY and SVGAGI (reference sequence). The trim removed 5 bases at V and 4 bases at J, leaving 15 bases unmatched. The CDR3 has 17 amino acids. The CDR3 loop reads CASSPPGQVAFGTEAFF. As DNA, the CDR3 is TGTGCCAGCAGTCCCCCGGGACAGGTGGCCTTTGGCACTGAAGCTTTCTTT.

V usage is TRBV3-1 (or the pseudogene TRBV3-2) and J usage is TRBJ1-5; D remains ambiguous. The CDR3 is 14 residues long. Germline V gene lookup returns CDR1 LGHDT and CDR2 YNNKEL (reference sequence). Trimming took off 0 bases at V and 6 bases at J, with 9 bases between the two ends. The CDR3 reads CASSQDASGQPQHF. The CDR3 DNA reads TGTGCCAGCAGCCAAGATGCGAGTGGTCAGCCCCAGCATTTT.

This clone has a single count. The rearrangement uses TRBV21-1 and TRBJ2-2; the table's D call, TRBD1, has no DNA check behind it. TRBV21-1 is a recognized pseudogene. This CDR3 is built from 14 residues. CDR3 bases: TGTGCCAGCAGCAGGCAGGGGGACACCGGGGAGCTGTTTTTT. Protein: CASSRQGDTGELFF.

The chain is built from TRBV11-2 and TRBJ2-2; TRBD1 might be the D (5 bases). The CDR3 has 17 amino acids. Trimming shortened V by 7 bases and J by 1 base, and 19 bases separated the two germline ends. The germline V gene encodes CDR1 SGHAT and CDR2 FQNNGV. CDR3 residues: CASTDGQGRRNTGELFF. In DNA, the CDR3 is TGTGCCAGCACCGACGGGCAGGGAAGGAGGAACACCGGGGAGCTGTTTTTT.

V usage is TRBV7-2 and J usage is TRBJ2-6, with unresolved D. Trimming removed 4 bases from V and 2 bases from J, with 15 bases in between. This CDR3 has 17 amino acids. Germline assignment: CDR1 SGHTA and CDR2 FQGNSA. Here the CDR3 reads CASSSAPAYAGANVLTF. For the CDR3, the DNA is TGTGCCAGCAGCTCCGCCCCTGCGTACGCTGGGGCCAACGTCCTGACTTTC.

The rearrangement links TRBV6-5 to TRBJ2-5; 7 bases are a match to TRBD1. This CDR3 region has 14 residues. Trimming took 6 bases from V and 4 from J; bases not matched to a gene: 8. From germline, CDR1 is MNHEY and CDR2 SVGAGI. In DNA, the CDR3 is TGTGCCAGCAGCATAACCTGGACAGGAGAGACCCAGTACTTC. It codes for CASSITWTGETQYF.

This clone was seen a handful of times. This chain connects TRBV18 to TRBJ1-1, with D perhaps matching TRBD1 (5 bases). The CDR3 is 15 amino acids. V was pared by 4 bases and J by 0 bases, with 12 bases between. CDR1 and CDR2 (germline): KGHSH, LQKENI. CDR3 amino acids: CASSRTRVLNTEAFF. For the CDR3, the DNA is TGTGCCAGCTCACGTACCAGGGTCCTGAACACTGAAGCTTTCTTT.

This chain uses TRBV18 with TRBJ2-2; 7 nucleotides line up with TRBD1. The germline gives CDR1 KGHSH, CDR2 LQKENI. Losses at the gene ends were 3 bases for V and 6 bases for J; bases not matched to a gene: 4. CDR3 length: 14 residues. CDR3 sequence (DNA): TGTGCCAGCTCACCCGAGGGGGCCGCCGGGGAGCTGTTTTTT. This codes for CASSPEGAAGELFF.

The chain couples TRBV7-9 to TRBJ1-1; D is possibly TRBD1 (5 bases). Deletions cut 5 bases from V and 2 bases from J, with 18 bases between. This CDR3 spans 16 amino acids. CDR1 SEHNR and CDR2 FQNEAQ come from the germline V gene (reference sequence). The CDR3 DNA is TGTGCCAGCAGCCCACCGGCGGGGGGAGCTAACACTGAAGCTTTCTTT. This codes for CASSPPAGGANTEAFF.

The V gene is TRBV5-4, the J gene TRBJ2-5; possible D gene TRBD2, 7 bases. This CDR3 comprises 15 residues. From germline, CDR1 is SGHNT and CDR2 YYREEE (reference sequence). Trimming removed 4 bases from V and 0 bases from J, with 13 bases in between. The CDR3 DNA reads as TGTGCCAGCAGCGGTGGGGGGGCAAACCAAGAGACCCAGTACTTC. Amino acids: CASSGGGANQETQYF.

The genes are TRBV3-1 (or the pseudogene TRBV3-2) and TRBJ2-5, with D possibly matching TRBD2 (5 bases). Per the germline V gene, CDR1 is LGHDT and CDR2 is YNNKEL (reference sequence). The CDR3 consists of 15 residues. The V end was cut by 1 base, the J end by 5 bases, with 14 bases between. The CDR3 spells CASSQGPGSEETQYF. The CDR3 nucleotides are TGTGCCAGCAGCCAAGGGCCGGGGAGTGAGGAGACCCAGTACTTC.

This rearrangement joins TRBV19 to TRBJ1-6; 9 nucleotides line up with TRBD1. This CDR3 region has 15 residues. Unmatched junction bases numbered 8, after V lost 6 bases and J lost 8 bases. From germline, CDR1 is LNHDA and CDR2 SQIVND (reference sequence). CDR3 protein: CASSRTRDRDSPLHF. The CDR3 DNA follows: TGTGCCAGTAGCCGAACCCGGGACAGGGATTCACCCCTCCACTTT.

Here the CDR3 DNA reads TGTGCCAGCACCCACTTAACGGGGGGGCCGGGGGAGACCCAGTACTTC. It encodes CASTHLTGGPGETQYF. The chain combines TRBV28 with TRBJ2-5; 8 nucleotides agree with TRBD2. After removal of 7 bases from V and 5 bases from J, the junction contained 15 bases not matched to a gene. Germline V gene lookup returns CDR1 MDHEN and CDR2 SYDVKM. The CDR3 loop spans 16 amino acids.

The chain joins TRBV5-1 to TRBJ1-1; no clear D. The ends were cut back, 2 bases at V and 3 bases at J, with 14 bases in the middle. CDR1 and CDR2 (germline): SGHRS, YFSETQ. This CDR3 has 15 residues. CDR3 sequence reads: CASSFFSGIDTEAFF. The CDR3 DNA reads TGCGCCAGCAGCTTTTTTTCAGGCATCGACACTGAAGCTTTCTTT.

V is TRBV27 and J is TRBJ2-5; the match to TRBD2 covers 13 bases. The germline gives CDR1 MNHEY, CDR2 SMNVEV (reference sequence). This CDR3 region has 14 residues. The trim removed 9 bases at V and 4 bases at J, leaving 5 bases unmatched. The CDR3 DNA reads TGTGCCAGTATGGGACTAGCGGGGCTAGAGACCCAGTACTTC. Translated, it gives CASMGLAGLETQYF.

The chain uses TRBV5-1 and TRBJ1-6; TRBD1 is a possible D gene (6 bases). Per the germline V gene, CDR1 is SGHRS and CDR2 is YFSETQ. The CDR3 length is 18 residues. V shed 4 bases and J shed 1 base, with 18 bases lying between them. This CDR3 reads CASSLSTGPFSYNSPLHF. The DNA for the CDR3 is TGCGCCAGCAGCCTCTCGACAGGTCCCTTTTCCTATAATTCACCCCTCCACTTT. Full variable domain (rest looked up from reference TRBV5-1 and TRBJ1-6): KAGVTQTPRYLIKTRGQQVTLSCSPISGHRSVSWYQQTPGQGLQFLFEYFSETQRNKGNFPGRFSGRQFSNSRSEMNVSTLELGDSALYLCASSLSTGPFSYNSPLHFGNGTRLTVT.

J is TRBJ2-3 and V is TRBV5-1, with a tentative D call TRBD2 (6 bases). Germline lookup yields CDR1 SGHRS and CDR2 YFSETQ. The CDR3 consists of 13 residues. V lost 2 bases and J lost 4, with 8 bases in between. CDR3 coding DNA: TGCGCCAGCAGCTTTAGCGGTGCAGATACGCAGTATTTT. It yields the protein CASSFSGADTQYF.

This chain links TRBV12-3 or TRBV12-4 with TRBJ1-1; D is ambiguous. The V and J ends lost 3 bases and 11 bases respectively, with 16 bases between them. CDR3 size: 13 residues. As DNA, the CDR3 is TGTGCCAGCAGTTTCCCGGGTCTACCCGGGGCTTTCTTT. It is translated as CASSFPGLPGAFF.

The chain has TRBV7-8 and TRBJ1-5; 8 nucleotides align to TRBD1. Trimming removed 3 bases from V and 1 base from J; junction bases left unmatched: 5. Germline lookup yields CDR1 SGHVS and CDR2 FQNEAQ. The CDR3 has 16 amino acids. CDR3 DNA sequence: TGTGCCAGCAGCTTTTCTGCAGGGGGCAGCAATCAGCCCCAGCATTTT. Amino acid sequence: CASSFSAGGSNQPQHF.

The CDR3 here is CASSPVDRGVYGYTF. As DNA, the CDR3 is TGTGCCAGCAGTCCAGTCGACAGGGGTGTCTATGGCTACACCTTC. The rearrangement uses TRBV6-2 or TRBV6-3 and TRBJ1-2; 8 nucleotides match TRBD1. CDR1 and CDR2 from the germline V gene are MNHEY and SVGEGT. Germline trimming cut 5 bases from V and 4 bases from J; bases unmatched to any gene: 9. The CDR3 totals 15 residues.